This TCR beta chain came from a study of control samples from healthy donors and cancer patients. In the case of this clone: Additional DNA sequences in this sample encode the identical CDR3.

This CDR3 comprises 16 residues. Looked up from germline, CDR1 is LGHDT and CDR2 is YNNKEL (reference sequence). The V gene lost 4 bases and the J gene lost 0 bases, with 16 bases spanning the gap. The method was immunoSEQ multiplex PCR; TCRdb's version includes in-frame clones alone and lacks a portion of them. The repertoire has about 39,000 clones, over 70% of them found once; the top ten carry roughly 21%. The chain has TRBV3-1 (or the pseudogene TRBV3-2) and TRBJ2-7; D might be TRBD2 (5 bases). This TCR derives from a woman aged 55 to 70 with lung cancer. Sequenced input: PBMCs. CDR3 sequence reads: CASSPRRTSSSYEQYF. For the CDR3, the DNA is TGTGCCAGCAGCCCAAGGAGGACGTCGAGCTCCTACGAGCAGTACTTC.